Below, 6 T cell receptor beta chains from the same sample are listed, as sequenced in a study of blood T cell repertoires in COVID-19. Data came from immunoSEQ multiplex PCR; TCRdb stores just in-frame clones and leaves some out. Among fewer than 300,000 clones listed, approximately 84% were seen once. The sample comprised peripheral blood. The receptors were gathered from a human donor in a cohort sampled during active COVID-19.

This chain links TRBV6-2 or TRBV6-3 with TRBJ2-3; tentatively, D is TRBD2 (7 bases). CDR3 length: 15 amino acids. Germline CDR1 is MNHEY and CDR2 is SVGEGT. The V gene lost 5 bases and the J gene lost 1 base, with 13 bases spanning the gap. CDR3 sequence reads: CASSIAGAGTDTQYF. DNA of the CDR3: TGTGCCAGCAGTATCGCGGGGGCTGGCACAGATACGCAGTATTTT.

The chain is built from TRBV6-5 and TRBJ1-6; D unclear. V dropped 6 bases and J dropped 6 bases, with 12 bases sitting between them. CDR3 length: 14 residues. Germline V gene lookup returns CDR1 MNHEY and CDR2 SVGAGI. The CDR3 bases are TGTGCCAGCAGACAGAGTAGAATTAATTCACCCCTCCACTTT. Translation gives CASRQSRINSPLHF.

The chain carries TRBV10-3 and TRBJ1-2; D is uncertain. The germline V and J ends were trimmed by 0 bases and 1 base, with 3 bases remaining between them. CDR3 length: 13 amino acids. Germline-derived CDR1 and CDR2 are ENHRY and SYGVKD. For the CDR3, the DNA is TGTGCCATCAGTGAGTCCAGTAACTATGGCTACACCTTC. The encoded protein is CAISESSNYGYTF.

This clone appeared a few times. Within the sample, other DNA sequences also encode this same CDR3. The chain uses TRBV9 and TRBJ2-7; TRBD1 matches 11 bases. The V and J ends lost 3 bases and 3 bases, in that order; junction bases with no gene match: 2. Germline V gives CDR1 SGDLS, CDR2 YYNGEE. This CDR3 has 14 residues. The CDR3 here is CASSAGTGGYEQYF. Here the CDR3 DNA reads TGTGCCAGCAGCGCTGGGACAGGGGGCTACGAGCAGTACTTC.

The chain combines TRBV6-5 with TRBJ2-7, with D possibly matching TRBD2 (6 bases). Looked up from germline, CDR1 is MNHEY and CDR2 is SVGAGI. The CDR3 covers 14 residues. The ends were cut back, 11 bases at V and 4 bases at J, with 21 bases in the middle. CDR3 loop: CAVMEGRPEYEQYF. CDR3 DNA: TGTGCCGTTATGGAGGGCCGACCCGAGTACGAGCAGTACTTC.

The J gene is TRBJ1-2, the V gene TRBV3-1 (or the pseudogene TRBV3-2); 12 bases are shared with TRBD1. CDR1 is LGHDT, CDR2 YNNKEL, per germline (reference sequence). Trimming took 2 bases from V and 4 from J; bases not matched to a gene: 5. The CDR3 length is 16 residues. The CDR3 reads CASSQSGTGGSYGYTF. In DNA, the CDR3 is TGTGCCAGCAGCCAATCCGGGACAGGGGGCAGCTATGGCTACACCTTC.